This paragraph reports one T cell receptor (beta chain). Antigen unknown. The data originate from a study of cytomegalovirus exposure and HLA in healthy donors. The PCR was carried out with 60 Vbeta primers and 13 Jbeta primers. Clones were read by immunoSEQ multiplex PCR, and TCRdb kept only the in-frame ones, dropping some. The data show roughly 150,000 clones, about 70% seen once. General study results and limits: A later analysis reportedly identified an Asian-associated ancestry cluster as carrying fewer N-insertions than the approximately 640-donor mean. Later work found most CMV-associated TCR beta chains apparently HLA-restricted. The productive fraction for most TCR beta V segments was about 87% or about 30% in an earlier analysis.

Trimming pared 10 bases from V and 10 bases from J, leaving 16 bases between. Germline V gives CDR1 SGHAT, CDR2 FQNNGV. This CDR3 contains 11 residues. V and J are TRBV11-2 and TRBJ1-1; possibly TRBD1 for D (6 bases). The receptor was derived from a woman aged 40 to 49 in good health and CMV-seronegative. Sequencing was carried out using PBMCs. Here the CDR3 DNA reads TGTGCCACCGAGAAGGGGGTTGTAGCTTTCTTT. It translates to CATEKGVVAFF.